This T cell receptor (beta chain) appears in the sequencing data of a study of blood T cells in healthy people across ages. PCR was performed a second time for roughly 7 to 11 cycles using a sample-barcoded 5' primer and a J-beta primer mix. TCRdb re-analysed the 5' RACE reads in MiXCR, keeping a single row per CDR3 protein. The data contain 2 million or so distinct CDR3 sequences, roughly 50% of them singletons. This CDR3 is 12 amino acids long. In germline, CDR1 is DFQATT, CDR2 SNEGSKA (reference sequence). V lost 2 bases and J lost 12, with 17 bases in between. The TCR comes from a woman aged 40 to 50 in good health. The sequenced sample consisted of blood. This chain connects TRBV20-1 to TRBJ2-7; D is perhaps TRBD2 (5 bases). The CDR3 protein is CSARRADTGSYF. The CDR3 DNA sequence: TGCAGTGCTAGAAGAGCAGATACGGGGTCGTACTTC.